What follows describes a single T cell receptor (beta chain). The sample comes from a study of blood T cell repertoires in COVID-19. In the study overall: COVID-19 samples collected from the United States, Italy and Spain covered acute and convalescent phases. The analysed material was cDNA or gDNA that came from T cells, B-cell-depleted T cells, or PBMCs.

The CDR3 is 14 amino acids. Germline V lookup: CDR1 LGHNT, CDR2 FRNRAP. V lost 2 bases and J lost 4, with 11 bases in between. As handled by the study authors: Nucleated cell number was recorded as an estimate derived from reference gene primer amplification. Generated by immunoSEQ multiplex PCR, the TCRdb table keeps only in-frame clones and is missing some. The V and J calls and clone size are taken from that table; D and trimming were inferred from the DNA. The sample lists some 32,000 clones, around 88% occurring once. This receptor was taken from a human donor in a cohort sampled during active COVID-19. The sequenced sample was peripheral blood. The rearrangement joins TRBV12-5 to TRBJ1-1; no clear D. In DNA, the CDR3 is TGTGCTAGTGGTTTGTGGTCAGGTGGCACTGAAGCTTTCTTT. It is translated as CASGLWSGGTEAFF.